This T cell receptor (beta chain) emerged from a study of blood T cell repertoires in COVID-19. Overall study context: Researchers got acute and convalescent COVID-19 samples from the United States, Italy and Spain.

In this sample, this clone turned up once. The CDR3 covers 11 residues. The V end was cut by 5 bases, the J end by 9 bases, with 8 bases between. The V gene's germline CDR1 is SGHNT and CDR2 YENEEA. Methods used by the authors: For nucleated cells, counts were estimated from reference gene primer amplification. Using immunoSEQ multiplex PCR, the repertoire was profiled, and TCRdb retains in-frame clones only, with some absent. D and trimming come from the DNA, and the V and J calls and clone size come from that table. This table holds some 400,000 clones, more than 75% found once. Input material: peripheral blood. The receptor's source is a human donor in a cohort sampled during active COVID-19. The chain carries TRBV11-3 and TRBJ1-5; D remains unclear. For the CDR3, the DNA is TGTGCCAGCAGCCGCTATTGGCCCCAGCATTTT. The encoded protein is CASSRYWPQHF.